The 5 T cell receptor beta chains reported below all come from one sample, sequenced in a study of blood T cell repertoires in COVID-19. Produced via immunoSEQ multiplex PCR; TCRdb's table is partial and in-frame only. The table records 200,000 or so clones, approximately 83% of them present only once. What was sequenced was peripheral blood. The receptor source for this set is a human donor with active or convalescent COVID-19. The donor label of this sample is uncertain.

The chain combines TRBV6-5 with TRBJ2-7, with 9 bases aligning to TRBD2. J lost 6 bases, V lost 5 bases, and 8 bases had no gene match. The CDR3 totals 14 residues. In germline, CDR1 is MNHEY, CDR2 SVGAGI. This chain's CDR3 is CASSTGLALGEQYF. CDR3 nucleotide sequence: TGTGCCAGCAGTACGGGACTAGCCCTAGGCGAGCAGTACTTC.

This clone occurred once. The chain links TRBV7-3 to TRBJ1-1; 11 bases agree with TRBD1. V shed 4 bases and J 5 bases; nucleotides not matched to a gene: 3. The CDR3 is made up of 14 amino acids. Germline V gene data show CDR1 as SGHTA and CDR2 as FQGTGA. As DNA, the CDR3 is TGTGCCAGCAGCTCCGGGACAGGGGGAACTGAAGCTTTCTTT. Protein: CASSSGTGGTEAFF.

As for this clone: The junction does not match germline at one end; this may be a read error. The chain has TRBV7-7 and TRBJ1-4, with TRBD1 matching 7 bases. There are 14 residues in the CDR3. CDR1 is SSHAT and CDR2 is FNYEAQ in the germline V gene (reference sequence). CDR3 amino acids: CASSSGQLPEKLFF. The CDR3 nucleotides read TGTGCTAGCAGCTCGGGACAGCTCCCGGAAAAACTGTTTTTT.

The gene calls are TRBV18 and TRBJ1-1, with D hard to call. Germline CDR1 is KGHSH and CDR2 is LQKENI. V shed 6 bases and J shed 0 bases, with 11 bases lying between them. CDR3 length: 14 amino acids. The CDR3 nucleotides read TGTGCCAGCTCGGGAGTTAGTATGAACACTGAAGCTTTCTTT. It encodes CASSGVSMNTEAFF. Filled out from reference TRBV18 and TRBJ1-1, the complete variable domain reads NAGVMQNPRHLVRRRGQEARLRCSPMKGHSHVYWYRQLPEEGLKFMVYLQKENIIDESGMPKERFSAEFPKEGPSILRIQQVVRGDSAAYFCASSGVSMNTEAFFGQGTRLTVV.

This clone was detected only once. The CDR3: CASSPQGNEQFF. The CDR3 region has the DNA TGTGCCAGCAGCCCCCAGGGGAATGAGCAGTTCTTC. V usage is TRBV5-4 and J usage is TRBJ2-1; a weak D match, TRBD1 (6 bases). The CDR3 spans 12 residues. Germline CDR1 and CDR2: SGHNT and YYREEE (reference sequence). Trimming shortened V by 4 bases and J by 7 bases, and 9 bases separated the two germline ends.